This passage covers 3 T cell receptor beta chains from one sample sequenced in a study of T-cell reconstitution after alpha-beta-depleted transplantation in children. The TCRbeta library was prepared with unique molecular identifiers. TCRdb redid the calling of the PCR reads with MiXCR, one entry per CDR3 protein. Of 490,000 or so distinct CDR3 sequences listed, around 13% were seen once; the top ten hold 5% to 6%. Sequencing was performed on PBMCs from the stem cell graft donor, taken from the stem cell graft. These receptor sequences come from a human donor who donated a stem cell graft to a child with combined immunodeficiency.

V gene TRBV16 combines with J gene TRBJ1-1; possibly TRBD1 for D (6 bases). The CDR3 is 13 amino acids. Trimming took off 2 bases at V and 6 bases at J, with 10 bases between the two ends. Germline CDR1 reads KGHSY; CDR2 reads FQNENV. The CDR3 bases are TGTGCCAGCAGCCAAGACGGACAGCCTGAAGCTTTCTTT. Its translation: CASSQDGQPEAFF. The entire variable domain, with the rest obtained from reference TRBV16 and TRBJ1-1, is as follows: GEEVAQTPKHLVRGEGQKAKLYCAPIKGHSYVFWYQQVLKNEFKFLISFQNENVFDETGMPKERFSAKCLPNSPCSLEIQATKLEDSAVYFCASSQDGQPEAFFGQGTRLTVV.

This clonotype occurred many times. The J gene is TRBJ2-3, the V gene TRBV12-3 or TRBV12-4; tentatively, D is TRBD2 (6 bases). The CDR3 sequence is 14 residues long. Trimming shortened V by 6 bases and J by 4 bases, and 14 bases separated the two germline ends. CDR3 sequence: CASSPDWEADTQYF. In nucleotides, the CDR3 is TGTGCCAGCAGCCCGGACTGGGAGGCAGATACGCAGTATTTT.

There are many counts of this clonotype. The rearrangement joins TRBV5-1 to TRBJ2-3, with 14 bases aligning to TRBD2. Looked up from germline, CDR1 is SGHRS and CDR2 is YFSETQ. J gave up 4 bases and V 1 base, and 2 bases lay outside the gene matches. There are 16 residues in the CDR3. The CDR3 region has the DNA TGCGCCAGCAGCTTGCTGACTAGCGGGAGGGCAGATACGCAGTATTTT. This encodes CASSLLTSGRADTQYF.